The rows below give T cell receptor beta chains drawn from one sample of a study of blood T cell repertoires in COVID-19. Here immunoSEQ multiplex PCR was the method, and the copy in TCRdb shows in-frame clones only, minus some. The table has over 30,000 clones, roughly 85% seen once. Sequencing was performed on peripheral blood. The receptors come from a man aged 45-65 years with acute or convalescent COVID-19. Both conserved end residues are trimmed from each CDR3. A D gene is named only where the DNA matches it firmly.

14,.,TRBJ2-7,TRBV18,ASSNSLDWSSYEQY
10,TRBD1,TRBJ2-3,TRBV19,ATQGSTDTQY
16,TRBD2,TRBJ2-5,TRBV28,ASSGLAGETPPQETQY
13,.,TRBJ1-1,TRBV3-1/TRBV3-2,ASSQDYRRNTEAF
13,TRBD2,TRBJ2-2,TRBV6-1,ASSEIAGAVGELF
12,TRBD1,TRBJ1-2,TRBV5-4,ASSLETGVYGYT
14,.,TRBJ1-2,TRBV3-1/TRBV3-2,ASSQDWQPLNYGYT
16,TRBD1,TRBJ2-1,TRBV4-2,ASSQDWVWDRGYNEQF
13,.,TRBJ1-3,TRBV19,ASTEGIPSGNTIY
13,.,TRBJ2-3,TRBV11-2,ASSLTFDNTDTQY